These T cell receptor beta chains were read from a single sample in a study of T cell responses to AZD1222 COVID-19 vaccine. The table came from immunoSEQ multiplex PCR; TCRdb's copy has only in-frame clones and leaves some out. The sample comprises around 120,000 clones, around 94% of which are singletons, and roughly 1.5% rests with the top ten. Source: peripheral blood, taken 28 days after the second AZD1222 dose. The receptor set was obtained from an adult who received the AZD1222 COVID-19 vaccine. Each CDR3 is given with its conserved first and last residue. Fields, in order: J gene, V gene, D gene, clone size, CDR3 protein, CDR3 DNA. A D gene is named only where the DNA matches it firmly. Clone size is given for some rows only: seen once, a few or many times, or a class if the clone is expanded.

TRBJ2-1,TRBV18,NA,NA,CASSPPFSGFYNEQFF,TGTGCCAGCTCACCACCCTTCAGCGGGTTTTACAATGAGCAGTTCTTC
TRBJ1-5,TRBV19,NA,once,CASSIQGGSQPQHF,TGTGCCAGTAGTATACAGGGCGGGAGTCAGCCCCAGCATTTT
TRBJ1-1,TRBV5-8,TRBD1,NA,CASSTDRGNMNTEAFF,TGTGCCAGCAGCACTGACAGGGGAAACATGAACACTGAAGCTTTCTTT
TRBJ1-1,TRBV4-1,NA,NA,CASSQEMVGTEAFF,TGCGCCAGCAGCCAAGAGATGGTAGGCACTGAAGCTTTCTTT
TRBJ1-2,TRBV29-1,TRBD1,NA,CSVEKGAGGYTF,TGCAGCGTTGAAAAGGGGGCAGGGGGCTACACCTTC
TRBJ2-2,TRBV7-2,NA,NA,CASSLTGRIGELFF,TGTGCCAGCAGCTTAACTGGCAGGATCGGGGAGCTGTTTTTT
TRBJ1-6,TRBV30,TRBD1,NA,CAWTMDRGYSPLHF,TGTGCCTGGACCATGGACAGGGGATATTCACCCCTCCACTTT
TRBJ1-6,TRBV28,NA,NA,CASSRSGVSSPLHF,TGTGCCAGCAGTCGATCAGGGGTCTCTTCACCCCTCCACTTT
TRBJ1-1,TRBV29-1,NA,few,CSVRSGRNTEAFF,TGCAGCGTCCGTAGCGGACGGAACACTGAAGCTTTCTTT
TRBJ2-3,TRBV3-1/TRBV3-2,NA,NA,CASSQGPIQDTQYF,TGTGCCAGCAGCCAGGGACCTATTCAGGATACGCAGTATTTT
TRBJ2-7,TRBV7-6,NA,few,CASSFWGRPYEQYF,TGTGCCAGCAGCTTCTGGGGGCGCCCCTACGAGCAGTACTTC
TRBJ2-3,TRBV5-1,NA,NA,CASRSAGSTDTQYF,TGCGCCAGCAGGTCGGCGGGCAGCACAGATACGCAGTATTTT
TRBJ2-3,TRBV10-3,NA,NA,CAMRGSDTQYF,TGTGCCATGCGAGGCTCAGATACGCAGTATTTT
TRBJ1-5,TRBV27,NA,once,CASSPTRSSNQPQHF,TGTGCCAGCAGCCCCACCCGGTCTAGCAATCAGCCCCAGCATTTT